Described below is a single T cell receptor (beta chain) sequence and its context. In terms of age and location, participants ranged from roughly 18 to 100 years and lived in 24 US areas. In the original processing: It was from reference gene primer amplification that nucleated cell counts were estimated. Sequencing used immunoSEQ multiplex PCR; TCRdb keeps in-frame clones, though not all of them. The DNA was the basis for D and trimming; V, J and clone size are from that table. The sample includes hundreds of thousands of clones, 80% to 90% of them seen just once. The sample is drawn from a study of blood T cell repertoires in COVID-19. On the study more broadly: The samples span acute and convalescent COVID-19 from the United States, Italy and Spain.

This CDR3 region has 13 residues. The V and J ends lost 5 bases and 0 bases respectively, with 8 bases between them. Germline lookup yields CDR1 GTSNPN and CDR2 SVGIG (reference sequence). Input material: PBMCs or T cells enriched from blood (not recorded which). The chain couples TRBV30 to TRBJ1-5; tentative D call: TRBD1 (5 bases). This clonotype was sampled from a man in his thirties or forties who had recovered from COVID-19. This CDR3 is CAWADNSNQPQHF. The DNA of the CDR3 is TGTGCCTGGGCGGACAATAGCAATCAGCCCCAGCATTTT.